This TCR beta chain was sequenced during a study of blood T cell repertoires in COVID-19. The overall study: Acute-phase and convalescent COVID-19 samples originated in the United States, Italy and Spain. From T cells, B-cell-depleted T cells, or PBMCs came the material, which was cDNA or gDNA.

This CDR3 has 17 residues. Trimming took 3 bases from V and 2 from J; bases not matched to a gene: 8. Germline V gene data show CDR1 as SGDLS and CDR2 as YYNGEE. In the original analysis: Amplification of reference gene primers was used by the study to estimate nucleated cell counts. Profiling relied on immunoSEQ multiplex PCR, and the TCRdb table lists in-frame clones only, not all of them. V, J and clone size are taken as reported in that table, and D and trimming were inferred from the DNA itself. The table records 300,000 to 400,000 clones, 75% to 90% of them present only once. The gene calls are TRBV9 and TRBJ2-3; 11 bases align to TRBD2. The TCR sequence derives from a woman aged 55 to 70 with COVID-19, enrolled during active disease. Sequences were obtained from peripheral blood. CDR3 region: CASSADGLAGHTDTQYF. CDR3 in DNA: TGTGCCAGCAGCGCCGATGGACTAGCGGGCCACACAGATACGCAGTATTTT.